This TCR beta chain was recorded in a study of cytomegalovirus exposure and HLA in healthy donors. Study-level findings and limits: An ancestry cluster, one associated with Asian ancestry, reportedly showed fewer N-insertions than the approximately 670-donor mean in a later analysis. TRBV6-2, TRBV6-3 and some other V segments were excluded as indistinguishable.

V was cut by 8 bases and J by 5 bases, with 12 bases left in between. Germline CDR1 is MNHEY and CDR2 is SMNVEV (reference sequence). The length of the CDR3 is 12 residues. On this clone: Its antigen remains unidentified.

The PCR ran on 60 Vbeta and 13 Jbeta primers. Assay used: immunoSEQ multiplex PCR; TCRdb lists only in-frame clones, some missing. The sample includes under 200,000 clones, roughly three quarters seen only once; the top ten take less than 9%. The clonotype originates from a male donor in good health and CMV-seropositive. J is TRBJ2-5 and V is TRBV27; D is perhaps TRBD2 (6 bases). Sequencing was carried out using PBMCs. The CDR3 DNA is TGTGCCAGCTGGGGGGTGGGGGAGACCCAGTACTTC. It yields the protein CASWGVGETQYF.